The clone carrying this TCR beta chain came up a few times. No antigen is known for it. CDR3 size: 17 residues. The germline CDR1 and CDR2 sequences are LGHNA and YSLEER. Trimming left V 0 bases short and J 7 bases short, with 19 bases between. The TCR cDNA carried a universal primer site and UMIs from 5'RACE template switching. MiXCR, applied by TCRdb to the 5' RACE reads, yields one record per CDR3 protein. The repertoire consists of hundreds of thousands of distinct CDR3 sequences, with about a fifth occurring once and the leading ten covering less than 20%. The sample originates from a study of T cells after yellow fever vaccination. The overall study: Preparation of fractions with low cell numbers was performed using SMART-Seq v4 Ultra Low Input. Study-level findings and limits: Contamination of FACS-sorted repertoires by abundant clonotypes from the bulk population could occur.

This specimen consisted of PBMCs, obtained approximately 20 days after the first yellow fever vaccination. The V gene is TRBV4-3, the J gene TRBJ2-1; D unclear. The sequence came from a man younger than 30 who received the YFV17D yellow fever vaccine. CDR3 residues: CASSQDRSAVSPNEQFF. In nucleotides, the CDR3 is TGCGCCAGCAGCCAAGATCGGTCGGCGGTCTCCCCGAATGAGCAGTTCTTC.